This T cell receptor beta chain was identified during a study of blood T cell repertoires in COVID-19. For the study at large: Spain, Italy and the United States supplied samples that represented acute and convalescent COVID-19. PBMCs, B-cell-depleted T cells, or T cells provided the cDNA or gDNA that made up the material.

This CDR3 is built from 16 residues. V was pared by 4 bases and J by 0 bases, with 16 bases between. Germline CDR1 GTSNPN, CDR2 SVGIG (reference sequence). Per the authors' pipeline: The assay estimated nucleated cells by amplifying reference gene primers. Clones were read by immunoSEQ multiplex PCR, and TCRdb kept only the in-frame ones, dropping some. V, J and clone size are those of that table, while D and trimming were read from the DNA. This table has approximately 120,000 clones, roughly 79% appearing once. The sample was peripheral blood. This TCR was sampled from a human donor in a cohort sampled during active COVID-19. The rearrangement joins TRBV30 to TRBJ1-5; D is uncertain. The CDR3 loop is CAWKVGSASSNQPQHF. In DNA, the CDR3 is TGTGCCTGGAAGGTCGGATCAGCGAGTAGCAATCAGCCCCAGCATTTT.